The rows below give T cell receptor beta chains drawn from one sample of a study of blood T cell repertoires in COVID-19. TCRdb keeps only in-frame clones here, not all; method: immunoSEQ multiplex PCR. The sample records approximately 210,000 clones, around 84% being singletons. Sequencing used PBMCs or T cells enriched from blood (not recorded which). The source is a man aged 25-45 years with acute COVID-19. Both conserved end residues are part of each CDR3. A D gene is named only where the DNA matches it firmly. Not every row has a clone size; where given, it reads once, few, many or a size class.

v_call	clone_size	j_call	d_call	cdr3_aa	cdr3_nt
TRBV18	NA	TRBJ1-4	NA	CASSPNRETNEKLFF	TGTGCCAGCTCGCCCAACAGGGAGACTAATGAAAAACTGTTTTTT
TRBV5-4	once	TRBJ2-1	NA	CASSLLARDEQFF	TGTGCCAGCAGCTTATTGGCGAGGGATGAGCAGTTCTTC
TRBV10-3	NA	TRBJ1-2	NA	CAISDQPGTIKNYGYTF	TGTGCCATCAGTGATCAGCCAGGAACGATTAAAAACTATGGCTACACCTTC
TRBV5-4	NA	TRBJ2-1	TRBD2	CASSLTSGGAGEQFF	TGTGCCAGCAGCTTGACTAGCGGGGGGGCCGGTGAGCAGTTCTTC
TRBV6-4	NA	TRBJ2-1	NA	CASSLTGNINEQFF	TGTGCCAGCAGTTTAACGGGGAACATAAATGAGCAGTTCTTC
TRBV5-1	NA	TRBJ2-5	TRBD2	CASSPGLAGETQYF	TGCGCCAGCAGCCCAGGACTAGCGGGGGAGACCCAGTACTTC
TRBV10-3	NA	TRBJ1-4	TRBD1	CASNRGPDEKLFF	TGTGCCAGCAACAGGGGGCCGGATGAAAAACTGTTTTTT
TRBV5-1	NA	TRBJ1-4	TRBD1	CASSPTGGMANEKLFF	TGCGCCAGCAGCCCCACAGGGGGCATGGCTAATGAAAAACTGTTTTTT
TRBV5-1	NA	TRBJ1-2	TRBD1	CASRRGGQGTTGYTF	TGCGCCAGCAGGAGGGGAGGACAGGGGACTACGGGCTACACCTTC
TRBV30	NA	TRBJ1-1	NA	CAWGFGSGPPGGTEAFF	TGTGCCTGGGGCTTCGGTTCTGGTCCACCGGGGGGCACTGAAGCTTTCTTT
TRBV28	NA	TRBJ1-5	NA	CASRQQGTGNQPQHF	TGTGCCAGCAGACAACAGGGTACGGGCAATCAGCCCCAGCATTTT
TRBV10-1	NA	TRBJ1-5	TRBD1	CASSETGVNQPQHF	TGCGCCAGCAGTGAGACAGGGGTCAATCAGCCCCAGCATTTT
TRBV5-1	NA	TRBJ2-7	TRBD2	CASSLARTSGGGQQYF	TGCGCCAGCAGCTTGGCCCGGACTAGCGGGGGCGGCCAGCAGTACTTC
TRBV24-1	NA	TRBJ2-1	NA	CATSDLASDNNEQFF	TGTGCCACCAGTGATTTGGCTAGCGATAACAATGAGCAGTTCTTC
TRBV6-5	few	TRBJ1-2	NA	CAAKEGPNGYTF	TGTGCCGCGAAAGAGGGTCCTAATGGCTACACCTTC
TRBV6-5	NA	TRBJ1-2	NA	CASSPPAQGYGYTF	TGTGCCAGCAGTCCCCCTGCCCAGGGCTATGGCTACACCTTC
TRBV19	NA	TRBJ1-1	TRBD1	CASSGGTGGEAFF	TGTGCCAGTAGTGGGGGGACAGGGGGCGAAGCTTTCTTT
TRBV5-4	NA	TRBJ1-2	NA	CASSLDREYGYTF	TGTGCCAGCAGCTTGGACCGCGAGTATGGCTACACCTTC
TRBV5-1	few	TRBJ2-3	NA	CASRYSPSTDTQYF	TGCGCCAGCAGATATAGTCCGTCCACAGATACGCAGTATTTT
TRBV5-1	NA	TRBJ1-6	TRBD1	CASSPGQGSNSPLHF	TGCGCCAGCAGCCCGGGACAGGGGAGTAATTCACCCCTCCACTTT
TRBV29-1	NA	TRBJ1-5	NA	CSVGESGSGDQPQHF	TGCAGCGTTGGGGAGAGTGGTTCGGGCGATCAGCCCCAGCATTTT
TRBV12-5	NA	TRBJ1-6	NA	CASGSGGNSPLHF	TGTGCTAGTGGAAGTGGAGGGAACTCACCCCTCCACTTT
TRBV27	NA	TRBJ2-3	TRBD1	CASSLYRDRGKGYTDTQYF	TGTGCCAGCAGTCTATACCGGGACAGGGGGAAGGGCTACACAGATACGCAGTATTTT
TRBV11-2	NA	TRBJ1-3	TRBD1	CASSLDFRSGQGDTIYF	TGTGCCAGCAGCTTAGATTTCCGGTCAGGACAGGGGGACACCATATATTTT
TRBV7-2	few	TRBJ2-5	NA	CASSLRVGGEGETQYF	TGTGCCAGCAGCCTAAGAGTTGGCGGGGAAGGAGAGACCCAGTACTTC
TRBV29-1	NA	TRBJ1-2	NA	CSVEDSNYGYTF	TGCAGCGTTGAGGACAGCAACTATGGCTACACCTTC
TRBV2	NA	TRBJ1-1	NA	CASSEGRGEAFF	TGTGCCAGCAGTGAAGGGAGGGGTGAAGCTTTCTTT
TRBV9	NA	TRBJ2-2	NA	CASSGEGGGELFF	TGTGCCAGCAGCGGAGAGGGAGGCGGGGAGCTGTTTTTT
TRBV19	NA	TRBJ1-5	NA	CASSIQGPSNQPQHF	TGTGCCAGTAGTATACAGGGTCCGAGCAATCAGCCCCAGCATTTT
TRBV6-1	NA	TRBJ1-1	NA	CASSEAQTSRNTEAFF	TGTGCCAGCAGTGAAGCGCAAACTTCACGGAACACTGAAGCTTTCTTT
TRBV12-3/TRBV12-4	NA	TRBJ2-7	NA	CASSSEGDEQYF	TGTGCCAGCAGTTCGGAAGGGGACGAGCAGTACTTC
TRBV20-1	NA	TRBJ2-5	NA	CSAPRQETQYF	TGCAGTGCTCCCAGACAGGAGACCCAGTACTTC
TRBV28	NA	TRBJ2-3	TRBD2	CASRSRTSGGVDTQYF	TGTGCCAGCAGATCCCGGACTAGCGGGGGGGTAGATACGCAGTATTTT
TRBV12-3/TRBV12-4	NA	TRBJ1-1	NA	CASRPGGNTEAFF	TGTGCCAGCAGGCCGGGGGGGAACACTGAAGCTTTCTTT
TRBV13	NA	TRBJ2-7	NA	CASSFTGSSYEQYF	TGTGCCAGCAGCTTCACAGGGTCCTCCTACGAGCAGTACTTC
TRBV7-2	NA	TRBJ1-1	NA	CASSQDIRKTEAFF	TGTGCCAGCAGCCAGGACATCCGGAAGACTGAAGCTTTCTTT
TRBV28	NA	TRBJ2-3	TRBD2	CASSLAGGPADTQYF	TGTGCCAGCAGTTTAGCGGGGGGGCCCGCAGATACGCAGTATTTT
TRBV10-2	NA	TRBJ2-7	NA	CATGILTGWFDEQYF	TGCGCCACCGGAATTCTGACAGGTTGGTTCGACGAGCAGTACTTC
TRBV6-1	once	TRBJ1-4	TRBD1	CASSDDPGQWDEKLFF	TGTGCCAGCAGTGATGACCCGGGACAGTGGGATGAAAAACTGTTTTTT
TRBV15	NA	TRBJ2-2	NA	CATSRGGGAGAGELFF	TGTGCCACCAGCAGAGGGGGGGGCGCGGGCGCCGGGGAGCTGTTTTTT
TRBV6-6	NA	TRBJ1-5	NA	CASRGHGRSNQPQHF	TGTGCCAGCAGGGGACACGGACGGAGCAATCAGCCCCAGCATTTT
TRBV6-1	NA	TRBJ1-5	NA	CASSEGGGTGNQPQHF	TGTGCCAGCAGTGAAGGGGGGGGTACTGGCAATCAGCCCCAGCATTTT
TRBV2	once	TRBJ2-7	TRBD1	CASSRDSLNYEQYF	TGTGCCAGCAGTCGGGACAGCCTAAACTACGAGCAGTACTTC
TRBV13	NA	TRBJ1-1	NA	CASSLGRNEAFF	TGTGCCAGCAGCTTAGGGAGAAATGAAGCTTTCTTT
TRBV19	NA	TRBJ2-1	NA	CASSIVAYNEQFF	TGTGCCAGTAGTATAGTCGCCTACAATGAGCAGTTCTTC
TRBV18	NA	TRBJ1-6	NA	CASSQESSYNSPLHF	TGTGCCAGCTCACAAGAGAGCTCCTATAATTCACCCCTCCACTTT
TRBV6-5	NA	TRBJ2-1	NA	CASGSQYSSYNEQFF	TGTGCCAGCGGTAGTCAGTACAGCTCCTACAATGAGCAGTTCTTC
TRBV10-3	many	TRBJ2-3	TRBD2	CAIWSGGLYTDTQYF	TGTGCCATCTGGAGCGGGGGGCTTTACACAGATACGCAGTATTTT